One and the same sample provided the 9 T cell receptor beta chains below, sequenced in a study of regulatory T cells in long-lasting Graves disease. The time point here: persistent/refractory GD, antithyroid drugs over 5 years with positive TRAb. The TCR library was made from RNA extracted from PBMCs. Construction of the TCR beta libraries employed iRepertoire HTBI primers in conjunction with Arm-PCR of CDR3 regions. Each CDR3 protein is one row after TCRdb ran MiXCR on the multiplex PCR reads. Of a few hundred thousand distinct CDR3 sequences listed, over 20% were seen once; the top ten hold 14%. Here the sequenced sample was peripheral blood mononuclear cells (PBMCs), taken when the disease was refractory, from a patient treated with antithyroid drugs. The source is a female donor with Graves disease.

This clonotype appeared a few times. The V and J genes are TRBV25-1 and TRBJ1-3; 9 bases fit TRBD1. V gave up 3 bases and J gave up 2 bases; unmatched junction bases: 8. CDR1 is MGHDK and CDR2 is SYGVNS in the germline V gene. This CDR3 is 17 amino acids long. This CDR3 reads CASSEMTRTGAGNTIYF. The CDR3 nucleotides read TGTGCCAGCAGTGAGATGACCCGGACAGGGGCTGGAAACACCATATATTTT.

This clonotype was counted many times. The chain couples TRBV27 to TRBJ2-7, with 10 bases lining up with TRBD2. The CDR3 covers 15 residues. V shed 5 bases and J 0 bases; nucleotides not matched to a gene: 4. Germline V CDR1 and CDR2: MNHEY, SMNVEV (reference sequence). The CDR3 loop is CASSPLAGDSYEQYF. CDR3 nucleotides: TGTGCCAGCAGTCCTCTAGCGGGAGACTCCTACGAGCAGTACTTC.

As for this clonotype: Possible read error: a much larger clone is one base away. The rearrangement uses TRBV2 and TRBJ1-4; D is unclear. Germline CDR1 SNHLY, CDR2 FYNNEI. The CDR3 length is 13 residues. This chain's CDR3 is CADREGVNENLFF. The CDR3 DNA follows: TGTGCAGACCGAGAAGGAGTGAATGAAAACCTGTTTTTT.

There are a few counts of this clonotype. The V call is TRBV19, the J call TRBJ2-7, with 10 bases aligning to TRBD2. Per the germline V gene, CDR1 is LNHDA and CDR2 is SQIVND (reference sequence). The length of the CDR3 is 15 residues. J gave up 4 bases and V 7 bases, and 10 bases lay outside the gene matches. The CDR3 sequence is CASTDPASGSYEQYF. The CDR3 DNA follows: TGTGCCAGTACCGACCCCGCTAGCGGGAGTTACGAGCAGTACTTC.

This clonotype turned up a few times. V usage is TRBV12-3 or TRBV12-4 and J usage is TRBJ2-1, with D hard to call. The V gene lost 8 bases and the J gene lost 8 bases, with 16 bases spanning the gap. This CDR3 is 13 amino acids long. In nucleotides, the CDR3 is TGTGCCAGCGGACCCTTACTGAGTGATGAGCAGTTCTTC. Translated, it gives CASGPLLSDEQFF.

The chain is built from TRBV15 and TRBJ1-3; no clear D gene. The V gene's germline CDR1 is LNHNV and CDR2 YYDKDF (reference sequence). This CDR3 is built from 18 residues. V lost 0 bases and J 0 bases, leaving 15 bases between the germline ends. CDR3 loop: CATSREGGQVTSGNTIYF. In DNA form, the CDR3 reads TGTGCCACCAGCAGAGAGGGTGGGCAGGTAACCTCTGGAAACACCATATATTTT.

The CDR3 protein is CASSSDSSGPQHF. Written as DNA, the CDR3 is TGTGCCAGCAGCTCGGACAGTTCCGGGCCCCAGCATTTT. This sequence joins TRBV7-6 and TRBJ1-5; D is possibly TRBD1 (6 bases). Trimming stripped 4 bases from V and 9 bases from J, with 13 bases between. The CDR3 totals 13 residues. Germline values: CDR1 SGHVS, CDR2 FNYEAQ.

This clonotype was seen more than once but under ten times. The chain is built from TRBV2 and TRBJ2-7, with D possibly TRBD1 on 6 matching bases. The CDR3 has 16 residues. The V gene lost 2 bases and the J gene lost 1 base, with 15 bases spanning the gap. The germline gives CDR1 SNHLY, CDR2 FYNNEI. CDR3 DNA sequence: TGTGCCAGCAGTGAACGAGGTTGGGACACTTCCTACGAGCAGTACTTC. This encodes CASSERGWDTSYEQYF.

The chain uses TRBV15 and TRBJ2-1; no clear D gene. The CDR3 consists of 14 residues. CDR1 and CDR2 (germline): LNHNV, YYDKDF (reference sequence). The germline V and J ends were trimmed by 0 bases and 8 bases, with 11 bases remaining between them. The CDR3 here is CATSREAPLDEQFF. Here the CDR3 DNA reads TGTGCCACCAGCAGAGAGGCACCCCTCGATGAGCAGTTCTTC.